Listed here are 32 T cell receptor beta chains from one sample, sequenced in a study of blood T cell repertoires in COVID-19. Assay: immunoSEQ multiplex PCR; the TCRdb copy retains only in-frame clones and omits some. The sample has about 190,000 clones, roughly 84% seen once; the top ten hold approximately 19%. Specimen: peripheral blood. The source of these receptors is a human donor in a cohort sampled during active COVID-19.

The V call is TRBV2, the J call TRBJ2-1; D ambiguous. The CDR3 has 11 residues. The V gene lost 6 bases and the J gene lost 9 bases, with 9 bases spanning the gap. CDR1 is SNHLY, CDR2 FYNNEI, per germline. The CDR3 DNA reads TGTGCCAGCAGCCTAGTTCTTGAGCAGTTCTTC. Translated: CASSLVLEQFF. The variable domain in full, completed from reference TRBV2 and TRBJ2-1, reads EPEVTQTPSHQVTQMGQEVILRCVPISNHLYFYWYRQILGQKVEFLVSFYNNEISEKSEIFDDQFSVERPDGSNFTLKIRSTKLEDSAMYFCASSLVLEQFFGPGTRLTVL.

This chain uses TRBV7-9 with TRBJ1-2; maybe TRBD1 (5 bases). CDR1 SEHNR and CDR2 FQNEAQ come from the germline V gene (reference sequence). The ends were cut back, 5 bases at V and 7 bases at J, with 11 bases in the middle. The CDR3 is 12 residues long. The CDR3 here is CASSPGDGGYTF. CDR3 sequence (DNA): TGTGCCAGCAGCCCGGGGGACGGTGGCTACACCTTC. Using reference TRBV7-9 and TRBJ1-2 for the parts outside the CDR3, the full variable domain is DTGVSQNPRHKITKRGQNVTFRCDPISEHNRLYWYRQTLGQGPEFLTYFQNEAQLEKSRLLSDRFSAERPKGSFSTLEIQRTEQGDSAMYLCASSPGDGGYTFGSGTRLTVV.

This chain joins TRBV6-4 and TRBJ2-2, with D hard to call. CDR3 size: 13 residues. V lost 6 bases, J lost 5 bases, and 10 bases lay in between. From germline, CDR1 is MRHNA and CDR2 SNTAGT. The CDR3 loop is CASRPPGTGELFF. In DNA form, the CDR3 reads TGTGCCAGCAGACCCCCCGGGACCGGGGAGCTGTTTTTT.

The chain couples TRBV10-3 to TRBJ2-1, with D tentatively TRBD1 (6 bases). The CDR3 has 13 residues. Trimming took 7 bases from V and 8 from J, leaving 15 bases between them. Germline CDR1 is ENHRY and CDR2 is SYGVKD. Here the CDR3 DNA reads TGTGCCATCACAGGGGATAGTCGGGATGAGCAGTTCTTC. It is translated as CAITGDSRDEQFF.

A remark on this clone: The identical CDR3 is also encoded by other nucleotide sequences in the sample. The V and J genes are TRBV2 and TRBJ1-2; 7 positions match TRBD1. The CDR3 totals 12 residues. Trimming took 6 bases from V and 5 from J; bases not matched to a gene: 3. Germline CDR1 and CDR2: SNHLY and FYNNEI. The CDR3 is CASSLQGYGYTF. CDR3 DNA sequence: TGTGCCAGCAGCTTACAGGGGTATGGCTACACCTTC.

The chain combines TRBV19 with TRBJ1-1; tentative D call: TRBD1 (6 bases). V dropped 5 bases and J dropped 5 bases, with 12 bases sitting between them. Germline CDR1 and CDR2: LNHDA and SQIVND (reference sequence). CDR3 length: 13 amino acids. CDR3 residues: CASSALGQTEAFF. The CDR3 DNA is TGTGCCAGTAGTGCCCTCGGACAGACTGAAGCTTTCTTT.

This clone was seen once. The CDR3: CASSPYTSTGTSGVVQYF. The CDR3, as DNA: TGTGCCAGCAGCCCTTATACCTCAACCGGGACTAGCGGGGTCGTTCAGTACTTC. This chain connects TRBV3-1 (or the pseudogene TRBV3-2) to TRBJ2-7; the match to TRBD2 covers 13 bases. Germline CDR1 LGHDT, CDR2 YNNKEL (reference sequence). CDR3 length equals 18 residues. Trimming took 4 bases from V and 10 from J; bases not matched to a gene: 19.

V and J are TRBV29-1 and TRBJ1-2; D ambiguous. The CDR3 has 10 amino acids. Germline CDR1 is SQVTM and CDR2 is ANQGSEA. Trimming removed 5 bases at V and 3 bases at J, with 4 bases between. In DNA form, the CDR3 reads TGCAGCGTTCTCTACTATGGCTACACCTTC. Encoded protein: CSVLYYGYTF.

The rearrangement uses TRBV12-5 and TRBJ2-1; 8 positions agree with TRBD2. In germline, CDR1 is LGHNT, CDR2 FRNRAP. CDR3 length: 14 residues. After removal of 3 bases from V and 14 bases from J, the junction contained 12 bases not matched to a gene. DNA for the CDR3: TGTGCTAGTGGTTTCGATACCCAGCGGGAGACTAAGTTCTTC. Amino acid sequence: CASGFDTQRETKFF.

This sequence joins TRBV3-1 (or the pseudogene TRBV3-2) and TRBJ2-3; 8 nucleotides line up with TRBD1. The CDR3 extends over 15 amino acids. CDR1 is LGHDT, CDR2 YNNKEL, per germline (reference sequence). Germline trimming cut 2 bases from V and 2 bases from J; bases unmatched to any gene: 3. The CDR3 loop is CASSQTGGSTDTQYF. The CDR3 DNA is TGTGCCAGCAGCCAAACAGGGGGATCCACAGATACGCAGTATTTT.

In its sample, this clone was seen a few times. The V gene is TRBV28, the J gene TRBJ2-7; 8 positions match TRBD2. This CDR3 region has 16 residues. The germline V gene encodes CDR1 MDHEN and CDR2 SYDVKM. The V and J ends lost 8 bases and 6 bases, in that order; junction bases with no gene match: 18. Written as DNA, the CDR3 is TGTGCCAGCCTCTCCCCGCGGGCTAGCGGGCGGACCGAGCAGTACTTC. This encodes CASLSPRASGRTEQYF.

The rearrangement joins TRBV10-3 to TRBJ2-1, with TRBD2 as a possible D gene (6 bases). The CDR3 extends over 14 amino acids. Germline loops: CDR1 ENHRY, CDR2 SYGVKD. Trimming took off 2 bases at V and 6 bases at J, with 11 bases between the two ends. As DNA, the CDR3 is TGTGCCATCAGTGAGCTCGGGGACTCCAATGAGCAGTTCTTC. This sequence encodes CAISELGDSNEQFF.

The rearrangement links TRBV20-1 to TRBJ2-3; no reliable D call. CDR3 length: 11 residues. The V end was cut by 6 bases, the J end by 6 bases, with 10 bases between. Per germline, CDR1 DFQATT and CDR2 SNEGSKA (reference sequence). CDR3 sequence (DNA): TGCAGTGCCCCGATCGGGGATACGCAGTATTTT. Its translation is CSAPIGDTQYF.

About this clone: Other DNA sequences in this sample translate to the same CDR3. The V and J genes are TRBV19 and TRBJ1-1; D ambiguous. Between the trimmed V and J ends, which lost 5 bases and 3 bases, there was a span of 10 bases. Germline V gene data show CDR1 as LNHDA and CDR2 as SQIVND (reference sequence). The CDR3 runs 13 residues. The DNA of the CDR3 is TGTGCCAGTAGTCGGGATCGCGACACTGAAGCTTTCTTT. Translation: CASSRDRDTEAFF.

The rearrangement joins TRBV29-1 to TRBJ1-2; possible D gene TRBD1, 6 bases. V lost 2 bases to trimming and J lost 3 bases, with 13 bases between them. The germline gives CDR1 SQVTM, CDR2 ANQGSEA. The CDR3 is 14 residues long. The CDR3 nucleotides read TGCAGCGTTGAAAGCTTGGGGGCTGACTATGGCTACACCTTC. This sequence encodes CSVESLGADYGYTF.

In DNA form, the CDR3 reads TGTGCCAGCTTCGACAGGGGGATAGAGGGCTACACCTTC. This gives the protein CASFDRGIEGYTF. This chain uses TRBV7-9 with TRBJ1-2, with TRBD1 matching over 9 bases. The V gene's germline CDR1 is SEHNR and CDR2 FQNEAQ (reference sequence). V trimming: 8 bases; J trimming: 8 bases; junction bases outside the gene matches: 9. This CDR3 is 13 amino acids long.

The CDR3 loop reads CATSDPGSGELFF. The CDR3 DNA reads TGTGCCACCAGTGACCCCGGGAGCGGGGAGCTGTTTTTT. The V and J genes are TRBV24-1 and TRBJ2-2; D may be TRBD2 (6 bases). The V end lost 4 bases, the J end lost 7 bases, and 9 bases lay between the germline ends. The CDR3 is 13 residues long. Germline V lookup: CDR1 KGHDR, CDR2 SFDVKD.

This clone appeared once. This chain links TRBV9 with TRBJ2-2; no firm D call. V shed 0 bases and J shed 1 base, with 4 bases lying between them. From germline, CDR1 is SGDLS and CDR2 YYNGEE. CDR3 size: 14 residues. CDR3 sequence (DNA): TGTGCCAGCAGCGTAGGTCAGAACACCGGGGAGCTGTTTTTT. This gives the protein CASSVGQNTGELFF.

V usage is TRBV5-6 and J usage is TRBJ1-3, with D possibly matching TRBD1 (5 bases). CDR1 and CDR2 from the germline V gene are SGHDT and YYEEEE. The germline V and J ends were trimmed by 1 base and 1 base, with 9 bases remaining between them. There are 15 residues in the CDR3. The CDR3 protein is CASSLSRTSGNTIYF. CDR3 coding DNA: TGTGCCAGCAGCTTGTCCCGGACATCTGGAAACACCATATATTTT.

The chain employs TRBV3-1 (or the pseudogene TRBV3-2) and TRBJ2-1; no clear D gene. With 1 base removed from V and 9 bases from J, the gap between germline ends came to 7 bases. Germline assignment: CDR1 LGHDT and CDR2 YNNKEL (reference sequence). This CDR3 contains 12 residues. The CDR3 nucleotides read TGTGCCAGCAGCCAAGCGAGGTCTGAGCAGTTCTTC. This sequence encodes CASSQARSEQFF.

This chain links TRBV5-5 with TRBJ1-5; D might be TRBD1 (6 bases). The CDR3 sequence is 15 residues long. V was cut by 0 bases and J by 6 bases, with 13 bases left in between. Germline lookup yields CDR1 SGHKS and CDR2 YYEKEE (reference sequence). The CDR3 spells CASSLGQVVGQPQHF. Here the CDR3 DNA reads TGTGCCAGCAGCTTGGGACAGGTCGTTGGTCAGCCCCAGCATTTT.

The chain joins TRBV3-1 (or the pseudogene TRBV3-2) to TRBJ1-2; the D is unclear. V was clipped by 3 bases and J by 6 bases, with 14 bases between them. The CDR3 spans 14 residues. CDR1 is LGHDT, CDR2 YNNKEL, per germline (reference sequence). The CDR3 protein is CASSHLRGSHGYTF. The DNA of the CDR3 is TGTGCCAGCAGCCATTTGAGAGGTTCACATGGCTACACCTTC.

This rearrangement joins TRBV3-1 (or the pseudogene TRBV3-2) to TRBJ1-4, with 8 bases lining up with TRBD1. V lost 4 bases to trimming and J lost 5 bases; unmatched junction nucleotides: 9. Germline lookup yields CDR1 LGHDT and CDR2 YNNKEL (reference sequence). CDR3 length: 16 amino acids. CDR3 DNA: TGTGCCAGCAGCCCGCGGACAGGGAGGGGCAATGAAAAACTGTTTTTT. It translates to CASSPRTGRGNEKLFF.

This chain connects TRBV16 to TRBJ1-5, with D perhaps TRBD1 (6 bases). Trimming took 4 bases from V and 3 from J, leaving 13 bases between them. Germline V CDR1 and CDR2: KGHSY, FQNENV. The CDR3 length is 15 residues. CDR3 sequence reads: CASSPQGQANQPQHF. CDR3 DNA: TGTGCCAGCAGCCCCCAGGGGCAAGCCAATCAGCCCCAGCATTTT.

The V call is TRBV18, the J call TRBJ2-1; TRBD1 aligns across 9 bases. The trim removed 2 bases at V and 4 bases at J, leaving 3 bases unmatched. Germline V CDR1 and CDR2: KGHSH, LQKENI. The CDR3 extends over 15 amino acids. The CDR3 here is CASSPRTGEYNEQFF. The CDR3 coding sequence is TGTGCCAGCTCACCAAGGACAGGGGAATACAATGAGCAGTTCTTC.

This clone came up once. The J gene is TRBJ1-2, the V gene TRBV19; 7 bases map to TRBD1. V lost 10 bases to trimming and J lost 5 bases; unmatched junction nucleotides: 13. CDR1 LNHDA and CDR2 SQIVND come from the germline V gene (reference sequence). The CDR3 totals 14 residues. The CDR3 coding sequence is TGTGCCACCAGGTCCCTCGGGACAGCTTATGGCTACACCTTC. It codes for CATRSLGTAYGYTF.

This chain links TRBV9 with TRBJ2-3; D remains unclear. Looked up from germline, CDR1 is SGDLS and CDR2 is YYNGEE. V dropped 4 bases and J dropped 5 bases, with 5 bases sitting between them. The CDR3 has 11 residues. The CDR3 loop reads CASSPEDTQYF. The CDR3 region has the DNA TGTGCCAGCAGCCCAGAAGATACGCAGTATTTT.

This chain joins TRBV7-9 and TRBJ1-6, with 7 bases identical to TRBD1. The CDR3 runs to 15 residues. CDR1 is SEHNR and CDR2 is FQNEAQ in the germline V gene (reference sequence). Trimming at V came to 4 bases and at J to 7 bases, leaving 7 bases not matched to a gene. The CDR3 DNA is TGTGCCAGCAGCTCGCAGGGGACAGCAAATTCACCCCTCCACTTT. As protein: CASSSQGTANSPLHF.

A single count supports this clone. The J gene is TRBJ2-7, the V gene TRBV5-5; no clear D. CDR3 size: 15 residues. Between the trimmed V and J ends, which lost 2 bases and 0 bases, there was a span of 12 bases. In germline, CDR1 is SGHKS, CDR2 YYEKEE (reference sequence). DNA for the CDR3: TGTGCCAGCAGCTTCGGTCCCCAAAGCTCCTACGAGCAGTACGTC. Residues: CASSFGPQSSYEQYV.

The chain recombines TRBV3-1 (or the pseudogene TRBV3-2) with TRBJ2-3; 11 bases line up with TRBD2. The V gene end was trimmed by 10 bases and the J gene end by 4 bases; junction bases not matched to a gene: 7. The CDR3 has 14 amino acids. Germline CDR1 reads LGHDT; CDR2 reads YNNKEL (reference sequence). The DNA for the CDR3 is TGTGCCACTCGACTGACTAGCGGGGCAGATACGCAGTATTTT. Translated: CATRLTSGADTQYF.

This sequence joins TRBV12-3 or TRBV12-4 and TRBJ1-2; 12 nucleotides match TRBD1. The CDR3 consists of 13 residues. J was trimmed by 7 bases and V by 4 bases; bases with no gene match: 1. This chain's CDR3 is CASSSGQGAGYTF. CDR3 nucleotides: TGTGCCAGCAGTTCGGGACAGGGGGCTGGCTACACCTTC.

The chain uses TRBV5-1 and TRBJ1-1; D gene ambiguous. Germline values: CDR1 SGHRS, CDR2 YFSETQ. V lost 0 bases, J lost 2 bases, and 11 bases lay in between. CDR3 size: 15 residues. In nucleotides, the CDR3 is TGCGCCAGCAGCTTGGATGTCGGGGTAAACACTGAAGCTTTCTTT. Its translation: CASSLDVGVNTEAFF. Supplemented by reference TRBV5-1 and TRBJ1-1, the full variable domain reads KAGVTQTPRYLIKTRGQQVTLSCSPISGHRSVSWYQQTPGQGLQFLFEYFSETQRNKGNFPGRFSGRQFSNSRSEMNVSTLELGDSALYLCASSLDVGVNTEAFFGQGTRLTVV.